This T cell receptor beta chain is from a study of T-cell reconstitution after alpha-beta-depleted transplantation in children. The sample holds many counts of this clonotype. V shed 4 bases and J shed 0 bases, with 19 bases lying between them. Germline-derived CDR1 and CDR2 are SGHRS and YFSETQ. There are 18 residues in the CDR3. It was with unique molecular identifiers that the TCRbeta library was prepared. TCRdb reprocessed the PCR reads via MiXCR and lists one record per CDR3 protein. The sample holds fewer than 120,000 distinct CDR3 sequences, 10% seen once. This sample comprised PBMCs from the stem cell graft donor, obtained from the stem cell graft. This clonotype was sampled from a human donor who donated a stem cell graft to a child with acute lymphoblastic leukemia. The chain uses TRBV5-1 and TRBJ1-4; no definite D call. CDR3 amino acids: CASSPGHGSTSTNEKLFF. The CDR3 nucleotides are TGCGCCAGCAGCCCGGGTCACGGGTCCACTTCAACTAATGAAAAACTGTTTTTT.